The text below deals with one T cell receptor beta chain. A single base separates this from a much larger clone, so it may be a read error. PCR was performed a second time for roughly 7 to 12 cycles using a sample-barcoded 5' primer and a J-beta primer mix. In TCRdb, the 5' RACE reads were re-called with MiXCR into one record per CDR3 protein. The profile shows 850,000 to 950,000 distinct CDR3 sequences, around 28% of them singletons. These data belong to a study of blood T cells in healthy people across ages. The CDR3 totals 13 residues. CDR1 SGHRS and CDR2 YFSETQ come from the germline V gene. The chain employs TRBV5-1 and TRBJ1-4; no clear D. Specimen: blood. This sequence was found in a woman older than 75 in good health. The CDR3 protein is CASSLMVNEKPFF. The CDR3 nucleotides are TGCGCCAGCAGCCTCATGGTTAATGAAAAACCGTTTTTT.